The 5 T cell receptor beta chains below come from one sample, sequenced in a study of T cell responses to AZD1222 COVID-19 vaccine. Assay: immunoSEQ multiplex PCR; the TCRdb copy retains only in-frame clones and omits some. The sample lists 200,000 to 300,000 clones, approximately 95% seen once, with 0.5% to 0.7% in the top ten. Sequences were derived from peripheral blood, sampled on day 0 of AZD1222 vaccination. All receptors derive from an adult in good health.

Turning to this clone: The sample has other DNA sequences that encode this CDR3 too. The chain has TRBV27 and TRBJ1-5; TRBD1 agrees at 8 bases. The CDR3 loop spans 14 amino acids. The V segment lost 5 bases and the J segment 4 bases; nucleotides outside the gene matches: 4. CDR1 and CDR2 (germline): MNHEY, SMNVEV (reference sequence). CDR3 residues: CASSLRQGNQPQHF. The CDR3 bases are TGTGCCAGCAGTCTCCGACAGGGGAATCAGCCCCAGCATTTT.

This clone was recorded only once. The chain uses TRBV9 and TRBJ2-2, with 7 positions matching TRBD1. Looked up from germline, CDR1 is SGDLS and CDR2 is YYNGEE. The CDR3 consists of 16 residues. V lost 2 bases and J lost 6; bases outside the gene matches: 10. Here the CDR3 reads CASSVTGRGFAGELFF. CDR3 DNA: TGTGCCAGCAGCGTGACGGGCAGGGGGTTTGCCGGGGAGCTGTTTTTT.

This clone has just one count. The CDR3 sequence is CASSFTGKGNQPQHF. In nucleotides, the CDR3 is TGTGCCAGCAGTTTTACAGGGAAGGGCAATCAGCCCCAGCATTTT. The V gene is TRBV28, the J gene TRBJ1-5; D possibly corresponds to TRBD1 (6 bases). Germline V gene data show CDR1 as MDHEN and CDR2 as SYDVKM. CDR3 size: 15 residues. Between the trimmed V and J ends, which lost 3 bases and 2 bases, there was a span of 11 bases.

The CDR3 DNA is TGTGCCAGCTCCCGGGACAGGGGTGGAGAGCAGTACTTC. It is translated as CASSRDRGGEQYF. This chain links TRBV18 with TRBJ2-7; TRBD1 matches at 10 bases. Germline values: CDR1 KGHSH, CDR2 LQKENI. The CDR3 sequence is 13 residues long. The trim removed 6 bases at V and 7 bases at J, leaving 6 bases unmatched.

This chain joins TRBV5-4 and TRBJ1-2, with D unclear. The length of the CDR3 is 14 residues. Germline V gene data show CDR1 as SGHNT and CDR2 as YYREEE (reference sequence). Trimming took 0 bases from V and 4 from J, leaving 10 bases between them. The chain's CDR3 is CASSLGLGPYGYTF. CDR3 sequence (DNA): TGTGCCAGCAGCTTGGGACTCGGCCCCTATGGCTACACCTTC.